This T cell receptor beta chain emerged from a study of beta chain features in type 1 diabetes. Germline assignment: CDR1 SGDLS and CDR2 YYNGEE. The CDR3 extends over 13 amino acids. V lost 3 bases, J lost 5 bases, and 11 bases lay in between. Expressed TCRB transcripts were sequenced, since all the RNA that had been isolated was reverse transcribed. Libraries were prepared by immunoSEQ multiplex PCR; TCRdb keeps only in-frame clonotypes and omits some of them. The sample carries about 320,000 clones, 12% to 15% recorded once. The J gene is TRBJ2-5, the V gene TRBV9; no firm D call. Input material: central memory CD4+ T cells from blood. The TCR comes from a man aged 25-45 years in good health. This CDR3 reads CASSAHVGETQYF. The CDR3 nucleotides read TGTGCCAGCAGCGCGCATGTGGGGGAGACCCAGTACTTC.